This T cell receptor beta chain was captured by sequencing in a study of T cell responses to AZD1222 COVID-19 vaccine. Sequencing used immunoSEQ multiplex PCR; TCRdb keeps in-frame clones, though not all of them. Of some 97,000 clones detected, around nine tenths appear once; the ten largest clones hold roughly 3%. Points on this clone: Its specificity is unknown.

CDR3 length: 13 amino acids. The germline CDR1 and CDR2 sequences are SGHTA and FQGNSA. The V segment lost 3 bases and the J segment 5 bases; nucleotides outside the gene matches: 1. Study-wide findings and caveats: Two doses of AZD1222 preceded a rise in Spike-specific TCR breadth and depth.

The starting material was peripheral blood, obtained on day 0 of AZD1222 vaccination. J is TRBJ2-5 and V is TRBV7-2; 9 bases fit TRBD2. The TCR comes from an adult in good health. The CDR3 protein is CASSFAGGETQYF. The CDR3 DNA sequence: TGTGCCAGCAGCTTCGCGGGGGGGGAGACCCAGTACTTC.